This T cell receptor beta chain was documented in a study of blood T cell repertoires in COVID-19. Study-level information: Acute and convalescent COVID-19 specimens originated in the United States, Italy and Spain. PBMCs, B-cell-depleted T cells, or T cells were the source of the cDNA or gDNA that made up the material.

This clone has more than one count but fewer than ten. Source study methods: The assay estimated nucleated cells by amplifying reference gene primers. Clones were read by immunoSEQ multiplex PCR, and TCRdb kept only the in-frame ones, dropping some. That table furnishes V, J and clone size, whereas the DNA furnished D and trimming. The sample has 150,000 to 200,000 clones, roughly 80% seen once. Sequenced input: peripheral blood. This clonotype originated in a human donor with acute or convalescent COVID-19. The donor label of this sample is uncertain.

The CDR3 DNA follows: TGTGCCAGCAGCCAAGTGGGAGCGGGACGTAGCACAGATACGCAGTATTTT. Its protein is CASSQVGAGRSTDTQYF. The chain links TRBV14 to TRBJ2-3; 7 positions agree with TRBD2. V was clipped by 1 base and J by 0 bases; unmatched bases: 7. The CDR3 length is 17 residues. CDR1 and CDR2 (germline): SGHDN, FVKESK.